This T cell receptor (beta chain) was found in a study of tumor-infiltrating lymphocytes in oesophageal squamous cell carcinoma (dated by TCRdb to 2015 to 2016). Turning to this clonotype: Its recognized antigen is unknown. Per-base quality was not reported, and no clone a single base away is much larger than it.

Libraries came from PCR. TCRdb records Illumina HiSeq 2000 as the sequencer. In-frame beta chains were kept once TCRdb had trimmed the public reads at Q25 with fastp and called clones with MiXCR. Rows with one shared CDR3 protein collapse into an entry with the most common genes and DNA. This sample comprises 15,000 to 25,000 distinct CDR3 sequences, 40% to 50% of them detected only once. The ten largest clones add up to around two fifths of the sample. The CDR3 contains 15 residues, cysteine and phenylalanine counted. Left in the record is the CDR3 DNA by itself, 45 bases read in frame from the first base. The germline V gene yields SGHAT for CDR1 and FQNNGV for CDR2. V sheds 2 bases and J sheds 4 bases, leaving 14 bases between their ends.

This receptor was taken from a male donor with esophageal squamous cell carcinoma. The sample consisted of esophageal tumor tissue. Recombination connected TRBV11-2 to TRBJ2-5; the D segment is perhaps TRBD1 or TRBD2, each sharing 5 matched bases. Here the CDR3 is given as CASSLRRRQSETQYF. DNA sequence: TGTGCCAGCAGCTTAAGGAGGAGACAGTCAGAGACCCAGTACTTC.